The 23 T cell receptor beta chains below all came from one sample that was sequenced in a study of blood T cell repertoires in COVID-19. Libraries were prepared by immunoSEQ multiplex PCR; TCRdb keeps only in-frame clonotypes and omits some of them. The table has 150,000 or so clones, about four fifths seen once. Sequenced: peripheral blood. The receptors derive from a man in his sixties or seventies who had recovered from COVID-19.

This sequence joins TRBV30 and TRBJ2-2; 11 bases line up with TRBD2. V lost 4 bases and J lost 1; bases outside the gene matches: 5. This CDR3 has 16 amino acids. Germline CDR1 GTSNPN, CDR2 SVGIG (reference sequence). The CDR3 is CAWNGLAGENTGELFF. The DNA of the CDR3 is TGTGCCTGGAACGGACTAGCGGGTGAGAACACCGGGGAGCTGTTTTTT. The full variable domain, its missing parts supplied by reference TRBV30 and TRBJ2-2, is SQTIHQWPATLVQPVGSPLSLECTVEGTSNPNLYWYRQAAGRGLQLLFYSVGIGQISSEVPQNLSASRPQDRQFILSSKKLLLSDSGFYLCAWNGLAGENTGELFFGEGSRLTVL.

The V call is TRBV18, the J call TRBJ2-7; D may be TRBD2 (5 bases). Trimming shortened V by 1 base and J by 0 bases, and 7 bases separated the two germline ends. The germline CDR1 and CDR2 sequences are KGHSH and LQKENI. The CDR3 contains 14 residues. CDR3 nucleotide sequence: TGTGCCAGCTCACCACGGACTGCCTCCTACGAGCAGTACTTC. Amino acids: CASSPRTASYEQYF. The full variable domain, in which reference TRBV18 and TRBJ2-7 provide the parts outside the CDR3, is NAGVMQNPRHLVRRRGQEARLRCSPMKGHSHVYWYRQLPEEGLKFMVYLQKENIIDESGMPKERFSAEFPKEGPSILRIQQVVRGDSAAYFCASSPRTASYEQYFGPGTRLTVT.

This rearrangement joins TRBV6-5 to TRBJ1-6; 8 bases line up with TRBD1. The germline V gene has CDR1 MNHEY and CDR2 SVGAGI. This CDR3 contains 15 residues. Trimming took 0 bases from V and 10 from J; bases not matched to a gene: 5. Here the CDR3 reads CASSYSTGGDSPLHF. For the CDR3, the DNA is TGTGCCAGCAGTTACTCTACAGGGGGTGACTCACCCCTCCACTTT.

This clone turned up a few times. The rearrangement uses TRBV13 and TRBJ2-1, with TRBD2 identical over 12 bases. CDR1 and CDR2 (germline): PRHDT, FYEKMQ (reference sequence). J was trimmed by 9 bases and V by 4 bases; bases with no gene match: 10. The CDR3 is made up of 16 amino acids. The chain's CDR3 is CASSSNALAGGGEQFF. In nucleotides, the CDR3 is TGTGCCAGCAGCTCTAACGCACTAGCGGGAGGTGGTGAGCAGTTCTTC.

This clone was seen repeatedly, ten times or more. CDR3 loop: CASSSPPRQSYNEQFF. The CDR3 region has the DNA TGTGCCAGCAGCTCCCCCCCGAGACAGAGCTACAATGAGCAGTTCTTC. This chain joins TRBV7-2 and TRBJ2-1; D perhaps matches TRBD1 (5 bases). This CDR3 is built from 16 residues. V lost 4 bases and J 3 bases, leaving 16 bases between the germline ends. Germline V lookup: CDR1 SGHTA, CDR2 FQGNSA.

The rearrangement joins TRBV2 to TRBJ2-7; a possible D gene is TRBD1 (6 bases). V was pared by 6 bases and J by 2 bases, with 11 bases between. CDR1 SNHLY and CDR2 FYNNEI come from the germline V gene. The CDR3 has 13 amino acids. This CDR3 is CASSLDRTYEQYF. The CDR3, as DNA: TGTGCCAGCAGCTTGGACAGAACCTACGAGCAGTACTTC.

The chain links TRBV7-9 to TRBJ2-4; 10 bases map to TRBD1. The trim removed 3 bases at V and 8 bases at J, leaving 10 bases unmatched. The length of the CDR3 is 16 residues. CDR1 SEHNR and CDR2 FQNEAQ come from the germline V gene (reference sequence). CDR3 in DNA: TGTGCCAGCAGCTTCGGAATGACAGGGGGCTTAGACATTCAGTACTTC. Its translation is CASSFGMTGGLDIQYF. The full variable domain, completed using reference TRBV7-9 and TRBJ2-4, is DTGVSQNPRHKITKRGQNVTFRCDPISEHNRLYWYRQTLGQGPEFLTYFQNEAQLEKSRLLSDRFSAERPKGSFSTLEIQRTEQGDSAMYLCASSFGMTGGLDIQYFGAGTRLSVL.

This sequence joins TRBV28 and TRBJ1-2; 9 bases fit TRBD1. This CDR3 region has 19 residues. V was pared by 4 bases and J by 2 bases, with 17 bases of the junction left unmatched. Germline values: CDR1 MDHEN, CDR2 SYDVKM. This CDR3 reads CASSSVPGQGSLGNYGYTF. CDR3 bases: TGTGCCAGCAGTTCGGTACCGGGACAGGGCTCCCTGGGCAACTATGGCTACACCTTC.

This clone appeared a single time. The gene calls are TRBV28 and TRBJ2-7; 9 bases line up with TRBD1. V trimming: 7 bases; J trimming: 6 bases; junction bases outside the gene matches: 13. The CDR3 consists of 15 residues. In germline, CDR1 is MDHEN, CDR2 SYDVKM. CDR3 amino acids: CASTTAARTGAEQYF. CDR3 nucleotide sequence: TGTGCCAGCACCACGGCGGCCCGGACAGGGGCCGAGCAGTACTTC. The full variable domain, completed using reference TRBV28 and TRBJ2-7, is DVKVTQSSRYLVKRTGEKVFLECVQDMDHENMFWYRQDPGLGLRLIYFSYDVKMKEKGDIPEGYSVSREKKERFSLILESASTNQTSMYLCASTTAARTGAEQYFGPGTRLTVT.

V usage is TRBV6-5 and J usage is TRBJ1-4, with D tentatively TRBD1 (5 bases). The germline V gene encodes CDR1 MNHEY and CDR2 SVGAGI. Trimming cost V 5 bases and J 6 bases, with 16 bases left between them. The CDR3 runs to 15 residues. CDR3 nucleotide sequence: TGTGCCAGCAGTCTCCACGGGACTGAGGATGAAAAACTGTTTTTT. Protein sequence: CASSLHGTEDEKLFF.

A single count supports this clone. The chain is built from TRBV3-1 (or the pseudogene TRBV3-2) and TRBJ1-1; TRBD1 is a possible D gene (5 bases). The V gene's germline CDR1 is LGHDT and CDR2 YNNKEL (reference sequence). This CDR3 region has 13 residues. V lost 3 bases and J lost 11, with 16 bases in between. In nucleotides, the CDR3 is TGTGCCAGCAGCCAGTCGAGGGCAGGGAGGGCTTTCTTT. Its translation: CASSQSRAGRAFF.

The chain is built from TRBV12-3 or TRBV12-4 and TRBJ1-5; D is unresolved. The ends were cut back, 3 bases at V and 6 bases at J, with 9 bases in the middle. CDR3 length: 13 amino acids. The DNA for the CDR3 is TGTGCCAGCAGTTTTCGGGGTGGTCAGCCCCAGCATTTT. This gives the protein CASSFRGGQPQHF.

The chain couples TRBV19 to TRBJ2-7; TRBD1 matches 10 bases. Germline trimming cut 3 bases from V and 3 bases from J; bases unmatched to any gene: 11. The CDR3 contains 17 residues. Germline loops: CDR1 LNHDA, CDR2 SQIVND (reference sequence). The chain's CDR3 is CASSMGQGSPGVYEQYF. In DNA form, the CDR3 reads TGTGCCAGTAGTATGGGACAGGGGTCCCCGGGGGTCTACGAGCAGTACTTC.

The chain combines TRBV7-8 with TRBJ2-5; 9 bases map to TRBD2. The CDR3 has 14 residues. V was clipped by 5 bases and J by 4 bases; unmatched bases: 5. Germline V gene sequence: CDR1 SGHVS, CDR2 FQNEAQ. CDR3 sequence: CASSRSGSGETQYF. The CDR3, as DNA: TGTGCCAGCAGCCGTAGCGGGAGCGGAGAGACCCAGTACTTC.

The J gene is TRBJ2-7, the V gene TRBV20-1; 7 positions match TRBD1. The V and J ends lost 3 bases and 6 bases, in that order; junction bases with no gene match: 8. The V gene's germline CDR1 is DFQATT and CDR2 SNEGSKA (reference sequence). The CDR3 is 13 residues long. In nucleotides, the CDR3 is TGCAGTGCTAGTGAGACAGGGATCAGCGAGCAGTACTTC. Protein product: CSASETGISEQYF.

Only a few counts were recorded for this clone. The V gene is TRBV7-2, the J gene TRBJ2-7, with D maybe TRBD1 (5 bases). V lost 2 bases and J lost 3, with 8 bases in between. CDR1 and CDR2 (germline): SGHTA, FQGNSA. The CDR3 has 13 residues. The CDR3 loop is CASSLRQSYEQYF. The CDR3, as DNA: TGTGCCAGCAGCTTACGACAGAGCTACGAGCAGTACTTC.

This chain joins TRBV19 and TRBJ2-1, with 8 bases that match TRBD2. V lost 7 bases to trimming and J lost 8 bases; unmatched junction nucleotides: 10. CDR1 and CDR2 from the germline V gene are LNHDA and SQIVND (reference sequence). This CDR3 has 14 residues. The CDR3 is CASKSAGAPDEQFF. CDR3 bases: TGTGCCAGTAAGTCAGCGGGAGCCCCTGATGAGCAGTTCTTC.

The chain couples TRBV4-1 to TRBJ1-4; 7 bases are a match to TRBD1. The V gene end was trimmed by 4 bases and the J gene end by 2 bases; junction bases not matched to a gene: 10. Per germline, CDR1 MGHRA and CDR2 YSYEKL. The CDR3 extends over 17 amino acids. The CDR3 sequence is CASSPEKGARTNEKLFF. The CDR3 DNA reads TGCGCCAGCAGCCCCGAAAAGGGGGCGCGCACTAATGAAAAACTGTTTTTT.

V is TRBV6-5 and J is TRBJ1-2; D gene unclear. This CDR3 contains 15 residues. Germline CDR1 MNHEY, CDR2 SVGAGI. Deletions cut 4 bases from V and 4 bases from J, with 16 bases between. The CDR3 sequence is CASSSRLIQIYGYTF. CDR3 nucleotide sequence: TGTGCCAGCAGTTCCCGCCTGATACAGATCTATGGCTACACCTTC.

The chain combines TRBV19 with TRBJ2-2; perhaps TRBD2 as D (6 bases). Trimming shortened V by 4 bases and J by 4 bases, and 10 bases separated the two germline ends. Per the germline V gene, CDR1 is LNHDA and CDR2 is SQIVND (reference sequence). The CDR3 consists of 14 residues. The CDR3 bases are TGTGCCAGTAGTAACCGGGGGAGCACCGGGGAGCTGTTTTTT. Its translation: CASSNRGSTGELFF.

The chain uses TRBV2 and TRBJ2-2; 7 bases match TRBD1. The CDR3 consists of 15 residues. The V and J ends lost 6 bases and 4 bases, in that order; junction bases with no gene match: 8. CDR1 and CDR2 (germline): SNHLY, FYNNEI. CDR3 sequence reads: CASSKQGHRTGELFF. CDR3 nucleotide sequence: TGTGCCAGCAGCAAACAGGGGCACCGCACCGGGGAGCTGTTTTTT.

The chain links TRBV19 to TRBJ1-5; a possible D gene is TRBD1 (6 bases). The germline V gene encodes CDR1 LNHDA and CDR2 SQIVND (reference sequence). V was cut by 6 bases and J by 0 bases, with 18 bases left in between. This CDR3 is built from 17 residues. CDR3 sequence (DNA): TGTGCCAGTAGGATGGCAGGGGTTTCGAGTAGCAATCAGCCCCAGCATTTT. Its protein is CASRMAGVSSSNQPQHF. The full variable domain, with the rest looked up from reference TRBV19 and TRBJ1-5, is DGGITQSPKYLFRKEGQNVTLSCEQNLNHDAMYWYRQDPGQGLRLIYYSQIVNDFQKGDIAEGYSVSREKKESFPLTVTSAQKNPTAFYLCASRMAGVSSSNQPQHFGDGTRLSIL.

This chain links TRBV6-1 with TRBJ2-3, with TRBD2 identical over 9 bases. The germline V gene has CDR1 MNHNS and CDR2 SASEGT. The CDR3 sequence is 14 residues long. V was pared by 3 bases and J by 5 bases, with 3 bases of the junction left unmatched. CDR3 region: CASSEREGRDTQYF. As DNA, the CDR3 is TGTGCCAGCAGTGAGCGGGAGGGCCGAGATACGCAGTATTTT.